This T cell receptor beta chain was sequenced in a study of technical replicates of blood from several donors (dated by TCRdb to the late 2010s). For this chain, trimming is 0 bases at the V end and 4 bases at the J end, and the number of junction bases without a gene match is 6. The germline V gene sets CDR1 to MGHRA and CDR2 to YSYEKL. The cysteine opens and the phenylalanine closes a CDR3 of 17 amino acids. Of all the DNA, just the CDR3 is kept, 51 bases in frame from base 1. Worth noting for this clone: Its recognized antigen is unknown. Base qualities are not provided; no much larger clone lies one nucleotide away.

Library preparation used the immunoSEQ multiplex PCR assay. Imported from immuneACCESS, the table was reduced by TCRdb to in-frame sequences with V and J called. These copies leave out some clones; in studies compared against another copy, an unresolved V gene accounts for under half, and the cause of the remainder is not known. This sample lists some 94,000 clones; approximately 94% were detected once. Approximately 0.33% of the sample lies in the top ten. This receptor was identified in a human donor in good health. Sequencing was performed on T cells isolated from PBMCs. The sequence links TRBV4-1 to TRBJ2-1, with TRBD2 matching 10 junction bases. This receptor has the CDR3 CASSQEGAGGLYNEQFF. The nucleotide sequence is TGCGCCAGCAGCCAAGAGGGAGCGGGAGGGCTTTACAATGAGCAGTTCTTC.